The present TCR beta chain was sequenced within a study of CD8+CD57+ T cells in acquired aplastic anemia. Study details: Sorted CD4+ and CD8+ cells gave an average of about 3 ug of DNA. Study-wide points: Between the patient and control groups, CD8+ Simpson's diversity did not differ significantly.

CDR3 and TCR beta VDJ profiling relied on genomic DNA as the template. TCRdb re-called the reads with MiXCR, one entry per CDR3 protein. Of around 170,000 distinct CDR3 sequences listed, approximately 44% were seen once; the top ten hold roughly 3.5%. By flow cytometry, patients selected for sequencing had shown an expansion of CD8+CD57+ cells. Blood sampling was performed on the patients, and none of them had received therapy by then. To note about this clonotype: What it binds is not known.

The sequence came from a human donor with aplastic anemia. What was sequenced was sorted CD4+, CD8+, or CD8+CD57+ T cells (not recorded which) from PBMCs.

The CDR3 nucleotides are TGTGCCAGCAGCGTCCAGGGGAGCCAAGAGACCCAGTACTTC. Translating gives CASSVQGSQETQYF. This chain joins TRBV7-2 and TRBJ2-5; a possible D gene is TRBD1 (6 bases). The CDR3 contains 14 residues. V lost 5 bases, J lost 1 base, and 11 bases lay in between. CDR1 is SGHTA, CDR2 FQGNSA, per germline. Based on the CDR3 plus reference TRBV7-2 and TRBJ2-5, the full variable domain is GAGVSQSPSNKVTEKGKDVELRCDPISGHTALYWYRQSLGQGLEFLIYFQGNSAPDKSGLPSDRFSAERTGGSVSTLTIQRTQQEDSAVYLCASSVQGSQETQYFGPGTRLLVL.